This T cell receptor (beta chain) originates from a study of T cells in Graves' hyperthyroidism and ophthalmopathy. This CDR3 contains 15 residues. Germline trimming cut 4 bases from V and 1 base from J; bases unmatched to any gene: 2. CDR1 SNHLY and CDR2 FYNNEI come from the germline V gene. Stable hyperthyroidism: no ophthalmopathy progression over 18 months of follow-up. Each patient was aged 18 to 65 and had newly diagnosed hyperthyroidism of under 2 months' duration. Diagnosing involved the use of clinical symptoms, serum thyroxine and TRAb, thyroid ultrasound and orbital computed tomography. Amplification yielded TCR beta CDR3 regions, with RNA transcripts as the source. Researchers ran a first-round RT-PCR on the TCR CDR3 using the HTBI primer set. MiXCR, run by TCRdb on the multiplex PCR reads, gives a single entry per CDR3 protein. The sample gives approximately 590,000 distinct CDR3 sequences, 40% to 55% of which show up once; approximately 8.2% is in the top ten.

The origin of this receptor is a woman between 18 and 30 years old with Graves' hyperthyroidism. Sequenced material: peripheral blood or thyroid tissue (not recorded which). This chain connects TRBV2 to TRBJ2-2; 8 nucleotides line up with TRBD1. CDR3 bases: TGTGCCAGCAGTGTACAGGGGGTGAACACCGGGGAGCTGTTTTTT. This gives the protein CASSVQGVNTGELFF.